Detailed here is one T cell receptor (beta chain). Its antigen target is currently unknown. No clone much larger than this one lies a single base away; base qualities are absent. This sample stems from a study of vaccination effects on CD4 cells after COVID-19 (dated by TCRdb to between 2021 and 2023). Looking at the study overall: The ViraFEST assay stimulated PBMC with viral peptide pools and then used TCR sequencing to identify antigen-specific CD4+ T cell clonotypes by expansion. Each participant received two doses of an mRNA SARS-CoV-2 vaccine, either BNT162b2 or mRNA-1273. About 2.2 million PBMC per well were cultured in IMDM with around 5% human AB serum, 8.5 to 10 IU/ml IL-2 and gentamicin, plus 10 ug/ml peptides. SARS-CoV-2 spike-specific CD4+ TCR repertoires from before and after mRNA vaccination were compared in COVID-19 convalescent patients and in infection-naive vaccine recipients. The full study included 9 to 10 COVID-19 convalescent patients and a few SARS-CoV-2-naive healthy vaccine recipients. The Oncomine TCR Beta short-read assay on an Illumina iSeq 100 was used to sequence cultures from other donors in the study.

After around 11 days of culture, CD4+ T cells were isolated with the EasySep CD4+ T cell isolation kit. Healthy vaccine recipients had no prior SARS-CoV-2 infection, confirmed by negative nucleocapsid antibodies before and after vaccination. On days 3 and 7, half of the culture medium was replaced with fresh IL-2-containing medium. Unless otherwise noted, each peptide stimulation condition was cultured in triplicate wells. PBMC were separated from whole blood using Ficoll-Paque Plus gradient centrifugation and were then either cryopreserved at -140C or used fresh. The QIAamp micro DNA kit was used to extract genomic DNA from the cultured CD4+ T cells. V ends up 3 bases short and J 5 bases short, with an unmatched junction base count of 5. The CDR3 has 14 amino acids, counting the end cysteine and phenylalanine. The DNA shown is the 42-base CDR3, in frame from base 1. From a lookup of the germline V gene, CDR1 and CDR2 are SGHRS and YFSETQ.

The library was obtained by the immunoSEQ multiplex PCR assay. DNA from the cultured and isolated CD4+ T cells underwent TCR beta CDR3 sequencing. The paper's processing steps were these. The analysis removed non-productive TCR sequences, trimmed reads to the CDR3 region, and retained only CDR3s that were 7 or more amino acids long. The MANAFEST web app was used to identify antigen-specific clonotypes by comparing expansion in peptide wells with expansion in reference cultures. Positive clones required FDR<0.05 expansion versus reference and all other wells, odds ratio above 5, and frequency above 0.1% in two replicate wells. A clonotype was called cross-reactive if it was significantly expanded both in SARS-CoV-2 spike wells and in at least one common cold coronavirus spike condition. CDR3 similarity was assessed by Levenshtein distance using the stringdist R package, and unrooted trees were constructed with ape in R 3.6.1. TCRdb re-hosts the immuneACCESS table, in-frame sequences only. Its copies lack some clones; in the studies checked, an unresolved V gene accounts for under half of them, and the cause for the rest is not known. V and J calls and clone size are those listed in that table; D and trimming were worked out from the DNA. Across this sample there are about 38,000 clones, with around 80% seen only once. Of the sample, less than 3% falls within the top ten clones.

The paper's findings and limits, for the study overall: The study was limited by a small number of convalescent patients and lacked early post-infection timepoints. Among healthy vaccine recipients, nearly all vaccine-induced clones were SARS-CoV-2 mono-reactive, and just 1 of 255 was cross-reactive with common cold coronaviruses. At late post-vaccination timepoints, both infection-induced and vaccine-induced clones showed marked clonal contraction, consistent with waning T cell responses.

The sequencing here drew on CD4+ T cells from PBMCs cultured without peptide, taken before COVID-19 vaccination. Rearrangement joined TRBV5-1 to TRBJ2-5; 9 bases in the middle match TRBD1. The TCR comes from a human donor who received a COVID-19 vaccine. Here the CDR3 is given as CASSYDRGLETQYF. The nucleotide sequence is TGCGCCAGCAGCTATGACAGGGGGTTGGAGACCCAGTACTTC.